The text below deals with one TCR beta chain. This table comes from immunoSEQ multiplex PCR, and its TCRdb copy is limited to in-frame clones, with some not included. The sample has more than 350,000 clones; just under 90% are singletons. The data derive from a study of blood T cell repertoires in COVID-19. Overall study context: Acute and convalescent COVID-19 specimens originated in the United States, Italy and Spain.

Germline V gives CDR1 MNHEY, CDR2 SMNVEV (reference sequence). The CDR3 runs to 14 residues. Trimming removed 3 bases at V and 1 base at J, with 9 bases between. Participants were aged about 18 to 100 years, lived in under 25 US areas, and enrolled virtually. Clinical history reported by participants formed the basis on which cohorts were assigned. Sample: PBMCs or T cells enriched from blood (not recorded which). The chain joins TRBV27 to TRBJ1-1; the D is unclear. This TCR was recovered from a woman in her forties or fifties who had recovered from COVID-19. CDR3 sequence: CASSFAGTNTEAFF. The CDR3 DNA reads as TGTGCCAGCAGTTTCGCAGGAACGAACACTGAAGCTTTCTTT.